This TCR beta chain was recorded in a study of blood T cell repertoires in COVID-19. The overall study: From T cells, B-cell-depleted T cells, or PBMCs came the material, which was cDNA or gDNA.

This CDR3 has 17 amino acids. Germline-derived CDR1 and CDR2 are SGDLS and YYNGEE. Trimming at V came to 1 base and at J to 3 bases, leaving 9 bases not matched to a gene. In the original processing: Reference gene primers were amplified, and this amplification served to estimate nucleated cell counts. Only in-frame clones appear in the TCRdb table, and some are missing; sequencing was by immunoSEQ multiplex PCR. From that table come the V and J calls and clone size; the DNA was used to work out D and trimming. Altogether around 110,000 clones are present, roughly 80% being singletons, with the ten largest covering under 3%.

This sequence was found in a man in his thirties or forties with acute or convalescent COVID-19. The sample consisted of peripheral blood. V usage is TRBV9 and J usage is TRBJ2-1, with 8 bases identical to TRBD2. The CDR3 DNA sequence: TGTGCCAGCAGCGTATTTTTCGGTACTAGCGGCTACAATGAGCAGTTCTTC. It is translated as CASSVFFGTSGYNEQFF.